This T cell receptor beta chain was documented in a study of synovial regulatory T cells in juvenile arthritis. Study-level findings and limits: Compared with other blood Treg cells, inflammation-associated Treg cells had reduced TCR diversity. Largely private between patients, iaTreg TCR repertoires showed partial overlap with synovial Teff and blood CPL repertoires.

The method was immunoSEQ multiplex PCR; TCRdb's version includes in-frame clones alone and lacks a portion of them. The ten top clones account for 1.7%, within a sample of 9,000 to 10,000 clones. This clone is called medium-sized based on its frequency. Its matching antigen is unknown. Germline CDR1 reads MDHEN; CDR2 reads SYDVKM. The CDR3 runs 17 residues. No DNA is given. What was sequenced was Treg cells from blood. Described subset: HLA-DR+ inflammation-associated blood Treg cells. The rearrangement joins TRBV28 to TRBJ2-6; TCRdb returns TRBD1, unconfirmable since there is no DNA. The sequence was obtained from a donor between 2 and 29 years old with juvenile idiopathic arthritis. The CDR3 reads CASSMAGHLSGANVLTF.